The rows below give T cell receptor beta chains drawn from one sample of a study of T-cell memory formation after mild COVID-19. TCRdb analysed the 5' RACE reads with MiXCR anew, one entry per CDR3 protein. Of roughly 400,000 distinct CDR3 sequences listed, approximately 24% are singletons. The sequencing input was PBMCs or a T cell subset sorted from them (not recorded which). The receptors come from an adult woman who had mild COVID-19 (a few samples of this study predate the infection). Cell type and time point are not known. Each CDR3 is given with its conserved first and last residue. The D gene is left open where the match is weak. The size of a clone is reported for some rows only, either as once, few or many, or as a class for expanded clones.

CDR3	DNA	V	J	size	D
CASSQDWGAVSYGYTF	TGCGCCAGCAGCCAAGATTGGGGGGCTGTAAGCTATGGCTACACCTTC	TRBV4-1	TRBJ1-2	few	NA
CASRSGTSYAYEQYF	TGTGCCAGCAGATCCGGGACTAGCTATGCCTACGAGCAGTACTTC	TRBV12-3/TRBV12-4	TRBJ2-7	many	TRBD2
CASSTSSGKNTGELFF	TGCGCCAGCAGCACCTCTAGCGGGAAGAACACCGGGGAGCTGTTTTTT	TRBV5-1	TRBJ2-2	few	TRBD2
CASSVGIGTHSSYEQYF	TGTGCCAGCAGCGTAGGTATTGGGACACATAGCTCCTACGAGCAGTACTTC	TRBV9	TRBJ2-7	NA	NA
CASSFVFVEETQYF	TGTGCCAGCAGTTTCGTATTCGTGGAAGAGACCCAGTACTTC	TRBV12-3/TRBV12-4	TRBJ2-5	NA	NA
CASSEDRGYNEQFF	TGCGCCAGCAGCGAGGACAGGGGCTACAATGAGCAGTTCTTC	TRBV5-1	TRBJ2-1	NA	TRBD1
CAWSVGSITNTGELFF	TGTGCCTGGAGTGTGGGTAGCATCACGAACACCGGGGAGCTGTTTTTT	TRBV30	TRBJ2-2	NA	NA
CASSYKGGRSTDTQYF	TGTGCCAGCAGTTATAAAGGGGGCAGGAGCACAGATACGCAGTATTTT	TRBV6-5	TRBJ2-3	few	TRBD1
CAGWPGQGSYEQYF	TGTGCCGGATGGCCGGGACAGGGATCCTACGAGCAGTACTTC	TRBV30	TRBJ2-7	few	TRBD1
CASSFLAGDTQYF	TGTGCCAGCAGCTTCCTAGCAGGAGATACGCAGTATTTT	TRBV5-5	TRBJ2-3	NA	NA
CASTSDPAPQGYTF	TGTGCCAGCACCTCAGACCCGGCCCCGCAGGGCTACACCTTC	TRBV21-1	TRBJ1-2	once	NA
CASGGTGGYGYTF	TGTGCCAGCGGCGGGACAGGTGGCTATGGCTACACCTTC	TRBV2	TRBJ1-2	NA	TRBD1
CASSLAPNNEQFF	TGCGCCAGCAGCTTGGCCCCGAACAATGAGCAGTTCTTC	TRBV5-1	TRBJ2-1	few	NA
CATSEGDRGNNEKLFF	TGTGCCACCAGTGAGGGTGACAGGGGCAATAATGAAAAACTGTTTTTT	TRBV24-1	TRBJ1-4	NA	TRBD1
CASSPPMNTEAFF	TGTGCCAGCTCACCACCTATGAACACTGAAGCTTTCTTT	TRBV18	TRBJ1-1	few	NA
CASSGTKGGQPQHF	TGTGCCAGTAGCGGGACGAAGGGAGGTCAGCCCCAGCATTTT	TRBV19	TRBJ1-5	few	NA
CATSDSLGGFNQPQHF	TGTGCCACCAGTGATTCCCTGGGGGGCTTCAATCAGCCCCAGCATTTT	TRBV24-1	TRBJ1-5	few	NA
CATSGPSGGTGELFF	TGTGCCACCAGTGGTCCTAGCGGGGGGACCGGGGAGCTGTTTTTT	TRBV24-1	TRBJ2-2	few	TRBD2
CASSLQGATVGYTF	TGTGCCAGCAGCTTACAGGGGGCAACCGTTGGCTACACCTTC	TRBV7-2	TRBJ1-2	few	TRBD1
CASRGVRGSDTGELFF	TGTGCCAGCAGAGGGGTACGGGGCTCGGACACCGGGGAGCTGTTTTTT	TRBV12-3/TRBV12-4	TRBJ2-2	NA	NA
CASIPYRGDTEAFF	TGTGCCAGCATCCCGTATCGGGGGGACACTGAAGCTTTCTTT	TRBV27	TRBJ1-1	NA	NA
CASSLAKGGELFF	TGTGCCAGCAGTTTAGCGAAGGGCGGGGAGCTGTTTTTT	TRBV12-3/TRBV12-4	TRBJ2-2	NA	NA
CASSLERGGLNNEQFF	TGTGCCAGCAGCTTGGAGAGAGGGGGGTTAAACAATGAGCAGTTCTTC	TRBV5-5	TRBJ2-1	NA	NA
CASSFSQLNTEAFF	TGTGCCAGCAGTTTTAGCCAGCTGAACACTGAAGCTTTCTTT	TRBV12-3/TRBV12-4	TRBJ1-1	NA	NA
CASSSRGTGGQTAFF	TGTGCCAGCAGTTCGCGGGGGACAGGAGGGCAGACGGCTTTCTTT	TRBV6-5	TRBJ1-1	NA	TRBD1
CSARESEEQFF	TGCAGTGCTAGAGAGTCGGAGGAGCAGTTCTTC	TRBV20-1	TRBJ2-1	few	NA
CASSPGQDRNTEAFF	TGTGCCAGCTCACCCGGACAGGACCGGAACACTGAAGCTTTCTTT	TRBV18	TRBJ1-1	NA	TRBD1
CASFGTGTYEQYF	TGTGCCAGCTTCGGGACAGGGACCTACGAGCAGTACTTC	TRBV7-9	TRBJ2-7	few	TRBD1
CASSLGLLTQYF	TGTGCCAGCAGCTTGGGACTACTTACGCAGTATTTT	TRBV5-6	TRBJ2-3	NA	NA
CSVAENLGNEQFF	TGCAGCGTAGCAGAGAACCTCGGCAATGAGCAGTTCTTC	TRBV29-1	TRBJ2-1	many	NA
CASSLGTGISYEQYF	TGCGCCAGCAGCTTGGGGACCGGGATCTCCTACGAGCAGTACTTC	TRBV5-1	TRBJ2-7	few	NA
CASSLRDRGFTEAFF	TGTGCCAGCAGCCTAAGGGACAGGGGATTCACTGAAGCTTTCTTT	TRBV12-3/TRBV12-4	TRBJ1-1	few	TRBD1
CASTTFTDTQYF	TGTGCCAGCACCACTTTCACAGATACGCAGTATTTT	TRBV12-3/TRBV12-4	TRBJ2-3	many	NA
CASSWGQQLDTEAFF	TGCGCCAGCAGCTGGGGACAGCAGCTGGACACTGAAGCTTTCTTT	TRBV5-1	TRBJ1-1	NA	TRBD1
CATSDHRDRGLDEQFF	TGTGCCACCAGTGATCACCGGGACAGGGGGTTGGATGAGCAGTTCTTC	TRBV24-1	TRBJ2-1	NA	TRBD1
CSAVGYEQYF	TGCAGCGCCGTGGGCTACGAGCAGTACTTC	TRBV29-1	TRBJ2-7	few	NA